This T cell receptor (beta chain) was obtained from a study of T cell responses to AZD1222 COVID-19 vaccine. Regarding the study as a whole: Two doses of AZD1222 preceded a rise in Spike-specific TCR breadth and depth.

Data came from immunoSEQ multiplex PCR; TCRdb stores just in-frame clones and leaves some out. The sample includes 110,000 or so clones, 85% to 90% of them seen just once. Germline lookup yields CDR1 MNHEY and CDR2 SVGEGT. The ends were cut back, 6 bases at V and 0 bases at J, with 20 bases in the middle. This CDR3 region has 17 residues. Points on this clone: Its target is unknown.

V is TRBV6-2 or TRBV6-3 and J is TRBJ1-1; D not resolved. The sample in question was peripheral blood, obtained on day 0 of AZD1222 vaccination. This clonotype originated in an adult in good health. The CDR3 loop is CASSHISPRFMNTEAFF. The CDR3 DNA follows: TGTGCCAGCAGCCATATCTCACCCAGGTTCATGAACACTGAAGCTTTCTTT.